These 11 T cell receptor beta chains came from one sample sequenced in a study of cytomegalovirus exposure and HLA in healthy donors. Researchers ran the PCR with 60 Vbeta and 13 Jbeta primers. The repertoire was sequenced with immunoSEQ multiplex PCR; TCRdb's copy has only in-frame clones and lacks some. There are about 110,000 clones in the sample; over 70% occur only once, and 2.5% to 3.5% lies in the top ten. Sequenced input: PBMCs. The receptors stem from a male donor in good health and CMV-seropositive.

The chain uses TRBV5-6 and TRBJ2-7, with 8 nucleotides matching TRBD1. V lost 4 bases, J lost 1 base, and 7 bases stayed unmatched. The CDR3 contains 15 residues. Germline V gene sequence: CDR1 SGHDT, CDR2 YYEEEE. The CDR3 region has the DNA TGTGCCAGCAGCGCGACAGGGGTGACGTCCTACGAGCAGTACTTC. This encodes CASSATGVTSYEQYF.

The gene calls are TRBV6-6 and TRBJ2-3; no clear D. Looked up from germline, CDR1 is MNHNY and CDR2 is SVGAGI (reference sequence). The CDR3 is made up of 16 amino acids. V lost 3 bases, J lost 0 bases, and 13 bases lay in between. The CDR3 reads CASSYVQSSSTDTQYF. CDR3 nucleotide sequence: TGTGCCAGCAGTTATGTGCAGTCCTCTAGCACAGATACGCAGTATTTT.

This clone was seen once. The CDR3 sequence is CASSVPPRSGNNEQFF. In DNA form, the CDR3 reads TGTGCCAGCAGCGTGCCCCCTCGATCCGGGAACAATGAGCAGTTCTTC. This chain connects TRBV9 to TRBJ2-1; weak D call: TRBD2 (5 bases). Germline lookup yields CDR1 SGDLS and CDR2 YYNGEE. The CDR3 loop spans 16 amino acids. V shed 2 bases and J shed 5 bases, with 17 bases lying between them.

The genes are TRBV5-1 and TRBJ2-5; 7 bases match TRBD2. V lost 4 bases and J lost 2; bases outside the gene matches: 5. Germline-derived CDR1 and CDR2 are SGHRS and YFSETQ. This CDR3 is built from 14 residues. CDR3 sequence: CASSRGVGQETQYF. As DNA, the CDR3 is TGCGCCAGCAGCCGGGGGGTAGGGCAAGAGACCCAGTACTTC. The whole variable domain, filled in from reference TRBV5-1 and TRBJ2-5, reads KAGVTQTPRYLIKTRGQQVTLSCSPISGHRSVSWYQQTPGQGLQFLFEYFSETQRNKGNFPGRFSGRQFSNSRSEMNVSTLELGDSALYLCASSRGVGQETQYFGPGTRLLVL.

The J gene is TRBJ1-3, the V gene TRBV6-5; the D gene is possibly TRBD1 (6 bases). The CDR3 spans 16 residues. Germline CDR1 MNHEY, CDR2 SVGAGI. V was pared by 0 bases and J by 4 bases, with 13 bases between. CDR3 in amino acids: CASSYSRGATGNTIYF. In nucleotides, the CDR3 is TGTGCCAGCAGTTACTCTCGGGGGGCTACCGGAAACACCATATATTTT.

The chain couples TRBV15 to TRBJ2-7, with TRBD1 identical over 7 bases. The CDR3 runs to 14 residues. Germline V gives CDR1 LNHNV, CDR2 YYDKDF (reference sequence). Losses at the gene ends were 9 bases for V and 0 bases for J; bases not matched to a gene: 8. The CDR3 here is CATRTWDSSYEQYF. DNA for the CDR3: TGTGCCACTAGGACCTGGGACAGCTCCTACGAGCAGTACTTC. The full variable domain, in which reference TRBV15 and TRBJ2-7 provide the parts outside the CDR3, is DAMVIQNPRYQVTQFGKPVTLSCSQTLNHNVMYWYQQKSSQAPKLLFHYYDKDFNNEADTPDNFQSRRPNTSFCFLDIRSPGLGDTAMYLCATRTWDSSYEQYFGPGTRLTVT.

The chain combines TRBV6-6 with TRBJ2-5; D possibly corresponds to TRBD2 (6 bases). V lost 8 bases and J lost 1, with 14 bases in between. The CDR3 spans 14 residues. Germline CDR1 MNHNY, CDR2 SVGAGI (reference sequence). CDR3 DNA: TGTGCCAGCTGGGCCCGCGGGACCCAAGAGACCCAGTACTTC. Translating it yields CASWARGTQETQYF.

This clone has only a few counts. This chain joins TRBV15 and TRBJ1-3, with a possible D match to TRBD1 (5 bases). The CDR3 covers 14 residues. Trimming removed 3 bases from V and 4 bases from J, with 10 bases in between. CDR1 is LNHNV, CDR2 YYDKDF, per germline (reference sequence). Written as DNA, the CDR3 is TGTGCCACCAGCAGCTTCCAGGGAGGAAACACCATATATTTT. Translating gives CATSSFQGGNTIYF.

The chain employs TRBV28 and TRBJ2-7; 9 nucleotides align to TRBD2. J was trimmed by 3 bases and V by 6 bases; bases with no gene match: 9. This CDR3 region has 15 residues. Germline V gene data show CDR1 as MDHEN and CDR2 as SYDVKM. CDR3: CASRWGSGRDYEQYF. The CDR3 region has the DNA TGTGCCAGCAGGTGGGGTAGCGGGAGAGACTACGAGCAGTACTTC.

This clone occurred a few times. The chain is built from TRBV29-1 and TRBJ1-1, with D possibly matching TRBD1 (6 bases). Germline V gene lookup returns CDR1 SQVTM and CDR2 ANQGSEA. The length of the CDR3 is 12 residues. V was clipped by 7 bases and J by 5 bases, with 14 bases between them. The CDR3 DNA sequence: TGCAGCGCCCCGACAGGCCGAACTGAAGCTTTCTTT. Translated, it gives CSAPTGRTEAFF.

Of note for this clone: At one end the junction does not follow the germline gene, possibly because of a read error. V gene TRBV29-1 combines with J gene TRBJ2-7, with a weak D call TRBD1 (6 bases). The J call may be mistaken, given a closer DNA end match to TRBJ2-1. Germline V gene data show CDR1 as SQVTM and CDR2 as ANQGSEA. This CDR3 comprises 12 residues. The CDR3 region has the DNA TGCAGCGGTGAACAGGGTTACAATGAGCAGTTCTTC. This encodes CSGEQGYNEQFF.